This T cell receptor (beta chain) derives from a study of tumor and adjacent non-tumor tissue in lung cancer (dated by TCRdb to about 2018). About the study as a whole: Patients with adenocarcinoma (about 12), squamous cell carcinoma (2) and small cell lung cancer (1) were included in the cohort. A total of 95 million to 150 million productive TCRbeta reads were generated by sequencing, corresponding to an average of roughly 4 million reads per sample. For each patient, one tumor sample and one normal lung sample were taken, giving about 31 paired specimens that underwent TCRbeta CDR3 sequencing. Among the approximately 15 patients, ages ranged from roughly 30 to 85 years, approximately ten were men and 5 were women, and disease was TNM stage I to III. Using bulk TCRbeta repertoires from 15 lung cancer patients, the study set lung tumor tissue side by side with matched distant non-tumor lung tissue. Study-level results and caveats: TCR diversity was significantly higher in younger patients, and greater tumor TCR diversity was associated with shorter overall survival and shorter disease-free survival. Tumor tissue showed significantly higher TCR diversity (inverse Simpson) than normal lung tissue, at 431.37 vs 166.20 (P = 0.0075, Mann-Whitney U test). The top 100 clones made up a significantly larger cumulative share of the repertoire in normal lung than in tumor tissue. Only approximately 14 patients were included in the cohort, and the need for larger samples and more detailed clinical data was noted by the authors. The sequencing platform is not named in the methods, and unique molecular identifiers are not mentioned. Because peripheral blood was not sequenced, blood TCRbeta repertoires in the lung cancer patients of the study were not examined.

Bulk unsorted tissue served as the source for RNA extraction, and RNA quality was assessed using a NanoDrop ND-1000 and an Agilent 2100. All donors had newly diagnosed lung cancer, had not received prior chemotherapy, and were admitted for thoracic surgery in China between August and November 2014. Patients who had received previous radiotherapy or chemotherapy, or who had another concurrent cancer, were excluded from the study. Pieces of surgical tissue measuring about 1-2.1 cm3 were kept in RNAlater solution and held at -80 degrees C until needed. The CDR3 measures 15 amino acids from cysteine to phenylalanine. Only the CDR3 DNA stays, 45 bases, in frame from base 1. V sheds 0 bases and J sheds 8 bases, leaving 19 bases between their ends. Looking up the germline V gene (reference sequence) yields CDR1 DFQATT and CDR2 SNEGSKA. This clonotype was seen repeatedly, ten times or more. Its antigen is currently not known. Base qualities are not recorded, but no much larger clone differs from it by a single base.

Receptor libraries were prepared by multiplex PCR. TCRdb shows the sequencer as Illumina HiSeq 2500. TCRbeta libraries were constructed through three rounds of nested PCR with primers (Table S4) according to protocols adapted from ARM-PCR. Before sequencing, PCR products of 200-500 bp were excised from the gel and purified with the QIAquick gel extraction kit. The paper's data handling went like this. Trimmomatic was used to clean the reads, FLASH merged the cleaned reads into complete CDR3 sequences, and MiTCR assigned the sequences to V(D)J germline segments. Clonal diversity was calculated as the inverse Simpson's index using VDJtools. In-frame sequences without a premature stop codon were defined as productive reads. TCRdb passed the public sequencing reads through fastp at Q25 and MiXCR, retaining productive beta sequences. CDR3 protein duplicates are merged, each entry listing the most common genes and DNA. The V and J calls were not made by the authors but by TCRdb's processing. The sample records 200,000 or so distinct CDR3 sequences, about 76% of which are singletons. Less than 25% of the sample belongs to the ten largest clones.

The chain uses TRBV20-1 and TRBJ1-2, with no reliable assignment of the D segment. The sequence derives from a man in his 60s with non-small cell lung cancer. Sequencing was carried out using lung tumor tissue. The CDR3 protein is CSARDHGRRLGGYTF. The DNA sequence follows: TGCAGTGCTAGAGATCATGGACGGCGGTTAGGAGGCTACACCTTC.